The clone carrying this TCR beta chain was seen ten or more times. The antigen remains unidentified. Researchers amplified the TCR beta CDR3 regions from RNA transcripts. RT-PCR in the first round (using the HTBI primer set) targeted the TCR CDR3. TCRdb analysed the multiplex PCR reads with MiXCR anew, one entry per CDR3 protein. The table has some 600,000 distinct CDR3 sequences, more than 11% seen once. Trimming shortened V by 1 base and J by 2 bases, and 12 bases separated the two germline ends. Germline V gene sequence: CDR1 SGHNT, CDR2 YENEEA. The CDR3 contains 16 residues. This specimen belongs to a study of T cells in Graves' hyperthyroidism and ophthalmopathy. The study's findings and limits: Researchers found most expanded thyroid clonotypes above 0.001 in blood as well.

The chain has TRBV11-3 and TRBJ1-5; the D gene is possibly TRBD1 (5 bases). Sequencing used blood. This TCR was sampled from a woman younger than 45 with Graves' hyperthyroidism that later progressed to Graves' ophthalmopathy. The CDR3 loop reads CASSLAVRGCNQPQHF. The CDR3 region has the DNA TGTGCCAGCAGCTTAGCCGTACGGGGCTGCAATCAGCCCCAGCATTTT. Using reference TRBV11-3 and TRBJ1-5 for the parts outside the CDR3, the full variable domain is EAGVVQSPRYKIIEKKQPVAFWCNPISGHNTLYWYLQNLGQGPELLIRYENEEAVDDSQLPKDRFSAERLKGVDSTLKIQPAELGDSAVYLCASSLAVRGCNQPQHFGDGTRLSIL.